What follows are 23 T cell receptor beta chains derived from one specimen sequenced in a study of tumor-infiltrating lymphocytes in primary liver carcinoma. From unsorted bulk tissue weighing roughly 19-32 mg, DNA and RNA were co-extracted. Priming with a constant-region primer yielded TCR beta cDNA from 500 ng total RNA. Slightly modified ARM-PCR, run as three nested multiplex PCR rounds, produced the TCR beta libraries. Amplification in the first two PCR rounds was performed using TRBV1-TRBV30 forward primers and a C-beta reverse primer for about 10 cycles each. TCRdb redid the calling of the multiplex PCR reads with MiXCR, one entry per CDR3 protein. Counted here are 20,000 to 25,000 distinct CDR3 sequences, 75% to 80% occurring once; the ten biggest clones make up around two fifths. Sequenced: liver tumor tissue from sampling region 1. Subset here: tumor region T1, superior pole. Receptors were obtained from a woman aged 25 to 39 with primary liver carcinoma and hepatitis B virus infection.

About this clonotype itself: A much larger clonotype is one base distant, so this may be a read error. The rearrangement uses TRBV19 and TRBJ2-7; D is possibly TRBD1 (5 bases). CDR3 length: 12 amino acids. Germline lookup yields CDR1 LNHDA and CDR2 SQIVND (reference sequence). The DNA for the CDR3 is TGTGCCAGTAGTATGACAGCGTACGGGCAGTACTTC. It yields the protein CASSMTAYGQYF.

V is TRBV11-2 and J is TRBJ1-3; no definite D call. The V end was cut by 5 bases, the J end by 4 bases, with 6 bases between. CDR1 SGHAT and CDR2 FQNNGV come from the germline V gene. CDR3 size: 12 residues. The CDR3 here is CASSIAGNTIYF. DNA for the CDR3: TGTGCCAGCAGCATAGCCGGAAACACCATATATTTT.

The chain is built from TRBV11-2 and TRBJ1-6; D gene uncertain. V was shortened by 6 bases and J by 8 bases, with 14 bases between the two germline ends. The length of the CDR3 is 14 residues. The germline V gene has CDR1 SGHAT and CDR2 FQNNGV. CDR3 loop: CASRKGIRDSPLHF. The DNA of the CDR3 is TGTGCCAGCAGGAAAGGGATAAGGGATTCACCCCTCCACTTT.

On this clonotype: A junction end diverges from the germline sequence, so it may reflect a read error. The chain recombines TRBV11-2 with TRBJ2-3; 12 bases are a match to TRBD2. The germline CDR1 and CDR2 sequences are SGHAT and FQNNGV. CDR3 length: 16 residues. The CDR3 DNA sequence: TGTGCCAGCAGTACGGGACTAGCGGGTATTGTTGATACGCATTATTTT. Encoded protein: CASSTGLAGIVDTHYF.

Turning to this clonotype: At one of its ends the junction is not consistent with the germline gene, which may arise from a read error. The V gene is TRBV11-2, the J gene TRBJ1-6, with D maybe TRBD1 (6 bases). The length of the CDR3 is 15 residues. Germline V lookup: CDR1 SGHAT, CDR2 FQNNGV. The CDR3 bases are TGTGCCAGCCCCATCAGCCAGGGGATTAATTCGCCCCTCCACTTT. Translation gives CASPISQGINSPLHF. Together with reference TRBV11-2 and TRBJ1-6, the CDR3 gives the full variable domain: EAGVAQSPRYKIIEKRQSVAFWCNPISGHATLYWYQQILGQGPKLLIQFQNNGVVDDSQLPKDRFSAERLKGVDSTLKIQPAKLEDSAVYLCASPISQGINSPLHFGNGTRLTVT.

The chain carries TRBV6-1 and TRBJ2-2; D is perhaps TRBD1 or TRBD2 (6 bases each). V was trimmed by 4 bases and J by 0 bases, leaving 21 bases between them. Germline values: CDR1 MNHNS, CDR2 SASEGT. CDR3 length: 19 residues. Here the CDR3 reads CASSGTLHGGATNTGELFF. The CDR3 DNA sequence: TGTGCCAGCAGTGGAACCCTTCACGGGGGCGCCACGAACACCGGGGAGCTGTTTTTT.

Comment on this clonotype: The missing conserved phenylalanine or tryptophan at the end of this CDR3 makes a read error likely. This chain uses TRBV28 with TRBJ2-3; unclear D gene. The CDR3 runs to 13 residues. Between the trimmed V and J ends, which lost 7 bases and 6 bases, there was a span of 14 bases. The V gene's germline CDR1 is MDHEN and CDR2 SYDVKM. In DNA, the CDR3 is TGTGCCAGCAATTTTAACATCGCTGATACGCAGTATTCT. It codes for CASNFNIADTQYS.

Points on this clonotype: Without the conserved terminal phenylalanine or tryptophan, this CDR3 likely stems from a read error. The gene calls are TRBV4-3 and TRBJ2-7; 7 bases are shared with TRBD2. The CDR3 loop spans 18 amino acids. V trimming: 1 base; J trimming: 4 bases; junction bases outside the gene matches: 16. Germline CDR1 LGHNA, CDR2 YSLEER. The CDR3 nucleotides are TGCGCCAGCAGCCAAGCTATGACGGGGGGTCACATTAGTTACGAGCAGTACTGC. As protein: CASSQAMTGGHISYEQYC.

Points on this clonotype: This may arise from a read error, as a much more abundant clone is one base away. The chain has TRBV14 and TRBJ2-7; D not certain. This CDR3 has 11 residues. Trimming took 3 bases from V and 8 from J, leaving 8 bases between them. Germline V lookup: CDR1 SGHDN, CDR2 FVKESK. The CDR3 sequence is CASSHHCKQYF. CDR3 sequence (DNA): TGTGCCAGCAGCCACCACTGCAAGCAGTACTTC.

A word on this clonotype: The CDR3 carries no conserved terminal phenylalanine or tryptophan, so it likely arises from a read error. V usage is TRBV11-3 and J usage is TRBJ2-1; 14 bases fit TRBD2. This CDR3 region has 15 residues. Germline loops: CDR1 SGHNT, CDR2 YENEEA. CDR3 sequence (DNA): TGTGCCAGCAGCCGACTAGCGGGGGGGCGGTATGACCAGTTCATC. It is translated as CASSRLAGGRYDQFI.

Comment on this clonotype: A read error is likely, as this CDR3 ends without the conserved phenylalanine or tryptophan. This chain joins TRBV4-3 and TRBJ1-2; D ambiguous. Germline V gene data show CDR1 as LGHNA and CDR2 as YSLEER. The CDR3 runs to 14 residues. The CDR3 sequence is CTSSAELEIYGYTI. In DNA, the CDR3 is TGCACTAGCAGCGCTGAGTTGGAGATCTATGGCTACACCATC.

Comment on this clonotype: A read error may produce the germline difference seen at one junction end. This chain's CDR3 is CSVCRELNTEAFF. The DNA for the CDR3 is TGCAGCGTTTGTCGGGAGTTGAATACTGAAGCTTTCTTT. This sequence joins TRBV29-1 and TRBJ1-1; D not resolved. Germline V gives CDR1 SQVTM, CDR2 ANQGSEA. The CDR3 loop spans 13 amino acids.

Regarding this clonotype: A read error may account for a junction end that differs from germline. The V call is TRBV12-3 or TRBV12-4, the J call TRBJ2-1; 11 bases are shared with TRBD2. The CDR3 consists of 15 residues. The chain's CDR3 is CDRSPSGTSGLEQFF. Written as DNA, the CDR3 is TGCGACAGAAGCCCGTCCGGGACTAGCGGACTTGAGCAGTTCTTC.

On this clonotype itself: The conserved phenylalanine or tryptophan normally closing the CDR3 is absent here, so this likely arose from a read error. The chain combines TRBV28 with TRBJ1-5, with 7 bases fitting TRBD1. This CDR3 region has 12 residues. The V gene end was trimmed by 8 bases and the J gene end by 12 bases; junction bases not matched to a gene: 10. Germline CDR1 MDHEN, CDR2 SYDVKM. The DNA of the CDR3 is TGTGCCAGCGGTGTCTCCGGGACAGACCAGCATCTT. It codes for CASGVSGTDQHL.

Of note for this clonotype: Germline is not matched at one junction end, which may reflect a read error. V and J are TRBV28 and TRBJ1-1; D ambiguous. Germline CDR1 reads MDHEN; CDR2 reads SYDVKM. The CDR3 contains 11 residues. CDR3 sequence: CAWSIRVEAFF. As DNA, the CDR3 is TGTGCCTGGAGTATAAGGGTTGAAGCCTTCTTT. Full variable domain (rest looked up from reference TRBV28 and TRBJ1-1): DVKVTQSSRYLVKRTGEKVFLECVQDMDHENMFWYRQDPGLGLRLIYFSYDVKMKEKGDIPEGYSVSREKKERFSLILESASTNQTSMYLCAWSIRVEAFFGQGTRLTVV.

The chain couples TRBV29-1 to TRBJ2-3, with TRBD2 matching over 11 bases. The CDR3 is 15 residues long. CDR1 and CDR2 (germline): SQVTM, ANQGSEA. After removal of 6 bases from V and 0 bases from J, the junction contained 5 bases not matched to a gene. The chain's CDR3 is CSVGLAESSTDTQYF. CDR3 bases: TGCAGCGTGGGACTAGCGGAGTCTAGCACAGATACGCAGTATTTT.

This chain links TRBV7-3 with TRBJ2-1, with TRBD2 matching 11 bases. V dropped 3 bases and J dropped 12; count of bases not matched to a gene: 10. The germline V gene has CDR1 SGHTA and CDR2 FQGTGA. The CDR3 is 15 amino acids. CDR3 DNA sequence: TGTGCCAGCAGCTTGACTAGCGGGACAAACGATGGGCAGTTCTTC. Translation gives CASSLTSGTNDGQFF.

Worth noting for this clonotype: One junction end does not reproduce the germline sequence, and a read error may be involved. The rearrangement joins TRBV6-6 to TRBJ1-1; D gene unclear. Germline CDR1 and CDR2: MNHNY and SVGAGI (reference sequence). This CDR3 region has 15 residues. CDR3 residues: CARKGAEGYSTKAFF. The CDR3 DNA reads as TGTGCCAGAAAAGGAGCTGAGGGATACAGCACTAAAGCTTTCTTT.

With regard to this clonotype: Sequence at one end of the junction differs from germline and may be a read error. The J gene is TRBJ2-7, the V gene TRBV7-9, with D perhaps matching TRBD1 or TRBD2 (5 bases each). This CDR3 contains 14 residues. Germline CDR1 reads SEHNR; CDR2 reads FQNEAQ (reference sequence). CDR3 sequence: CASSTGTLHYEPYF. The CDR3 nucleotides are TGTGCCAGCAGCACTGGGACGCTCCACTACGAGCCGTACTTC.

This clonotype was observed a single time. Because the CDR3 is missing its conserved closing phenylalanine or tryptophan, this is likely a read error. The chain is built from TRBV7-9 and TRBJ2-7, with 7 bases aligning to TRBD1. Per the germline V gene, CDR1 is SEHNR and CDR2 is FQNEAQ (reference sequence). The CDR3 is 12 amino acids. The CDR3, as DNA: TGTACCAGCAGCCGGACAGGAGACGAGCAGTACTTA. The encoded protein is CTSSRTGDEQYL.

Of note for this clonotype: In this CDR3 the conserved last residue, phenylalanine or tryptophan, is missing, so a read error is likely. The chain couples TRBV7-9 to TRBJ2-3, with no clear D. The CDR3 contains 12 residues. The V gene lost 7 bases and the J gene lost 2 bases, with 7 bases spanning the gap. CDR1 and CDR2 (germline): SEHNR, FQNEAQ (reference sequence). The CDR3 loop is CASNSLTDTQYI. For the CDR3, the DNA is TGTGCCAGCAATTCTCTCACAGATACGCAGTATATT.

To note about this clonotype: Because the CDR3 is missing its conserved closing phenylalanine or tryptophan, this is likely a read error. The chain is built from TRBV11-2 and TRBJ1-1; 10 bases match TRBD1. The CDR3 contains 20 residues. Germline loops: CDR1 SGHAT, CDR2 FQNNGV. This CDR3 reads CASSDRDRGRKRWSNTEAFC. The CDR3 DNA reads TGTGCTAGCAGCGATCGAGACAGGGGGCGCAAGAGGTGGAGTAACACTGAAGCTTTCTGT.

This clonotype was detected only a few times. Relative to the germline gene, one junction end is altered; a read error may explain this. CDR3 coding DNA: TGTGGCAGCAGCACCTACCCCGGGAGCGAGGAGACCCGGTACTTC. This translates into CGSSTYPGSEETRYF. The chain carries TRBV12-3 or TRBV12-4 and TRBJ2-5, with TRBD2 as a possible D gene (6 bases). The CDR3 is made up of 15 amino acids.